This T cell receptor beta chain was captured in a study of T cell responses to AZD1222 COVID-19 vaccine. The study, taken as a whole, reports: Two AZD1222 administrations were followed by greater Spike-specific TCR breadth and depth. Distributed over spike, vaccine-associated CD4 TCRs predominated at 160-218 and 743-854. Of spike-specific TCRs, nearly half reportedly target regions left unmutated in variants.

A remark on this clone: Its cognate antigen is unknown.

The protocol was immunoSEQ multiplex PCR, while the TCRdb copy is restricted to in-frame clones and leaves out a portion. This sample carries more than 75,000 clones, 90% of them seen once, and the ten largest clones take 5.4%. Germline V gene lookup returns CDR1 LNHDA and CDR2 SQIVND (reference sequence). The CDR3 covers 13 residues. The V and J ends lost 3 bases and 4 bases respectively, with 9 bases between them. The clonotype was recovered from an adult who received the AZD1222 COVID-19 vaccine. The sequencing here drew on peripheral blood, taken 28 days after the second AZD1222 dose. The chain uses TRBV19 and TRBJ1-2; D unclear. Here the CDR3 reads CASSILVSYGYTF. CDR3 bases: TGTGCCAGTAGTATTCTGGTTTCCTATGGCTACACCTTC. Based on the CDR3 plus reference TRBV19 and TRBJ1-2, the full variable domain is DGGITQSPKYLFRKEGQNVTLSCEQNLNHDAMYWYRQDPGQGLRLIYYSQIVNDFQKGDIAEGYSVSREKKESFPLTVTSAQKNPTAFYLCASSILVSYGYTFGSGTRLTVV.